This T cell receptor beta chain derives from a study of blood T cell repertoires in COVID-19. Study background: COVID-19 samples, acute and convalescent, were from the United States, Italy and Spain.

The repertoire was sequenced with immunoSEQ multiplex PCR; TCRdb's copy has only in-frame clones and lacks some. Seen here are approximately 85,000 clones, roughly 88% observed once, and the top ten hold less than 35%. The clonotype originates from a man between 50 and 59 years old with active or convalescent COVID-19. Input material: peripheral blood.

DNA for the CDR3: TGTGCCAGCAGTTTCCAGGGATGGGCCGGGGAGCTGTTTTTT. This gives the protein CASSFQGWAGELFF. The chain joins TRBV27 to TRBJ2-2; D is perhaps TRBD1 (5 bases). Trimming removed 3 bases from V and 6 bases from J, with 11 bases in between. This CDR3 is 14 amino acids long. Germline V gene lookup returns CDR1 MNHEY and CDR2 SMNVEV (reference sequence).